A selection of T cell receptor beta chains follows, all from one sample in a study of CD8+ T cells in alopecia areata. Assay used: immunoSEQ multiplex PCR; TCRdb lists only in-frame clones, some missing. This table has a few hundred thousand clones, less than 45% appearing once. This specimen consisted of CD4+ T cells sorted from blood, obtained at approximately week 39, from a patient treated with tofacitinib. All receptors derive from a human donor with alopecia areata. CDR3s include the opening cysteine and the closing phenylalanine or tryptophan. Fields, in order: D gene, clone size, V gene, J gene, CDR3 protein, CDR3 DNA. The D gene is left open where the match is weak. Where a row states a size, it is once, few, many or the class of an expanded clone; other rows omit it.

d_call: -; clone_size: few; v_call: TRBV5-1; j_call: TRBJ1-5; cdr3_aa: CASSYLGDSNQPQHF; cdr3_nt: TGCGCCAGCAGCTATCTGGGGGATAGCAATCAGCCCCAGCATTTT
d_call: TRBD2; clone_size: -; v_call: TRBV14; j_call: TRBJ2-1; cdr3_aa: CASSPPAGGFKNEQFF; cdr3_nt: TGTGCCAGCAGCCCCCCAGCGGGAGGTTTCAAGAATGAGCAGTTCTTC
d_call: -; clone_size: -; v_call: TRBV27; j_call: TRBJ1-5; cdr3_aa: CASSFVKGAQPQHF; cdr3_nt: TGTGCCAGCAGTTTTGTTAAAGGGGCTCAGCCCCAGCATTTT
d_call: TRBD1; clone_size: -; v_call: TRBV2; j_call: TRBJ1-5; cdr3_aa: CASSARSSGGFIGQPQHF; cdr3_nt: TGTGCCAGCAGTGCCCGGTCGTCAGGGGGCTTTATCGGTCAGCCCCAGCATTTT
d_call: -; clone_size: few; v_call: TRBV5-6; j_call: TRBJ2-3; cdr3_aa: CASSFDVAGTTDTQYF; cdr3_nt: TGTGCCAGCAGCTTTGATGTGGCGGGAACCACAGATACGCAGTATTTT
d_call: -; clone_size: few; v_call: TRBV11-2; j_call: TRBJ2-7; cdr3_aa: CASSFRGDEQYF; cdr3_nt: TGTGCCAGCAGCTTCAGGGGGGACGAGCAGTACTTC
d_call: -; clone_size: few; v_call: TRBV5-4; j_call: TRBJ1-2; cdr3_aa: CASSPGPAGYGYTF; cdr3_nt: TGTGCCAGCAGCCCGGGACCCGCCGGCTATGGCTACACCTTC
d_call: TRBD1; clone_size: -; v_call: TRBV30; j_call: TRBJ1-2; cdr3_aa: CAWTLGTAYGYTF; cdr3_nt: TGTGCCTGGACTCTCGGGACAGCCTATGGCTACACCTTC
d_call: -; clone_size: -; v_call: TRBV9; j_call: TRBJ2-7; cdr3_aa: CASRGDSYEQYF; cdr3_nt: TGTGCCAGCAGGGGGGATAGCTACGAGCAGTACTTC
d_call: TRBD1; clone_size: few; v_call: TRBV25-1; j_call: TRBJ2-5; cdr3_aa: CATEGARETQYF; cdr3_nt: TGTGCCACCGAGGGGGCGAGAGAGACCCAGTACTTC
d_call: -; clone_size: -; v_call: TRBV6-5; j_call: TRBJ1-2; cdr3_aa: CASSYSVQNGYTF; cdr3_nt: TGTGCCAGCAGTTACTCGGTTCAGAATGGCTACACCTTC
d_call: TRBD1; clone_size: few; v_call: TRBV30; j_call: TRBJ2-7; cdr3_aa: CAWKWGGQGRNEQYF; cdr3_nt: TGTGCCTGGAAGTGGGGGGGACAGGGAAGGAACGAGCAGTACTTC
d_call: -; clone_size: few; v_call: TRBV29-1; j_call: TRBJ2-7; cdr3_aa: CSAARTVGSYEQYF; cdr3_nt: TGCAGCGCTGCCAGGACAGTAGGCTCCTACGAGCAGTACTTC
d_call: -; clone_size: many; v_call: TRBV7-2; j_call: TRBJ1-5; cdr3_aa: CASSRAFNQPQHF; cdr3_nt: TGTGCCAGCAGCCGGGCTTTTAATCAGCCCCAGCATTTT
d_call: -; clone_size: -; v_call: TRBV7-9; j_call: TRBJ2-2; cdr3_aa: CASSLASGLTGELFF; cdr3_nt: TGTGCCAGCAGCTTAGCTAGCGGACTCACCGGGGAGCTGTTTTTT
d_call: -; clone_size: once; v_call: TRBV4-1; j_call: TRBJ2-5; cdr3_aa: CASSQHPYVETQYF; cdr3_nt: TGCGCCAGCAGCCAACATCCATATGTGGAGACCCAGTACTTC
d_call: TRBD1; clone_size: few; v_call: TRBV29-1; j_call: TRBJ1-1; cdr3_aa: CSVQGAGEAFF; cdr3_nt: TGCAGCGTCCAGGGGGCCGGGGAAGCTTTCTTT
d_call: TRBD1; clone_size: -; v_call: TRBV5-1; j_call: TRBJ2-7; cdr3_aa: CASSYDRAAYEQYF; cdr3_nt: TGCGCCAGCAGCTATGACAGGGCAGCCTACGAGCAGTACTTC
d_call: TRBD1; clone_size: -; v_call: TRBV30; j_call: TRBJ2-7; cdr3_aa: CAWRDRSYEQYF; cdr3_nt: TGTGCCTGGAGGGACAGGAGTTACGAGCAGTACTTC
d_call: TRBD1; clone_size: -; v_call: TRBV6-1; j_call: TRBJ2-5; cdr3_aa: CASRAGRQGGETQYF; cdr3_nt: TGTGCCAGCAGGGCAGGGAGACAGGGTGGAGAGACCCAGTACTTC
d_call: TRBD1; clone_size: few; v_call: TRBV30; j_call: TRBJ2-1; cdr3_aa: CAWSRRQGTYNEQFF; cdr3_nt: TGTGCCTGGAGCCGTAGACAGGGCACCTACAATGAGCAGTTCTTC
d_call: -; clone_size: -; v_call: TRBV30; j_call: TRBJ1-3; cdr3_aa: CAWSERQKVVGNTIYF; cdr3_nt: TGTGCCTGGAGTGAGAGACAGAAGGTCGTCGGAAACACCATATATTTT
d_call: -; clone_size: -; v_call: TRBV18; j_call: TRBJ1-5; cdr3_aa: CASSPTGNQPQHF; cdr3_nt: TGTGCCAGCTCACCAACAGGGAATCAGCCCCAGCATTTT
d_call: -; clone_size: -; v_call: TRBV2; j_call: TRBJ2-1; cdr3_aa: CASNVEFF; cdr3_nt: TGTGCCAGCAACGTTGAGTTCTTC
d_call: -; clone_size: few; v_call: TRBV18; j_call: TRBJ1-1; cdr3_aa: CASSPGGSIEAFF; cdr3_nt: TGTGCCAGCTCACCGGGCGGCAGCATTGAAGCTTTCTTT
d_call: -; clone_size: -; v_call: TRBV19; j_call: TRBJ1-5; cdr3_aa: CASSIVQGRSQPQHF; cdr3_nt: TGTGCCAGTAGTATAGTCCAGGGAAGGAGTCAGCCCCAGCATTTT